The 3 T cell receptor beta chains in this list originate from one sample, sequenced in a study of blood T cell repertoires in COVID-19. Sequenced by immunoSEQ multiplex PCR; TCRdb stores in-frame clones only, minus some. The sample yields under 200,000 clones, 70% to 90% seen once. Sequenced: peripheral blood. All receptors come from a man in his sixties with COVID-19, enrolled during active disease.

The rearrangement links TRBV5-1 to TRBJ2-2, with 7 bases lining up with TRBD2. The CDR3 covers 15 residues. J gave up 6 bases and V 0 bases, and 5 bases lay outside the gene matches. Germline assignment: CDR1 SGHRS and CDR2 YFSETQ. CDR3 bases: TGCGCCAGCAGCTTGGATGCAGGGAGGGCCGGGGAGCTGTTTTTT. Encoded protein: CASSLDAGRAGELFF.

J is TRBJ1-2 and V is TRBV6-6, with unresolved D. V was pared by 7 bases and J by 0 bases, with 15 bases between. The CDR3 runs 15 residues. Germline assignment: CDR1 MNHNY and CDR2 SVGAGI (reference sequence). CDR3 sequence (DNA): TGTGCCAGCACCCCAGGATTCGGGACTAACTATGGCTACACCTTC. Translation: CASTPGFGTNYGYTF.

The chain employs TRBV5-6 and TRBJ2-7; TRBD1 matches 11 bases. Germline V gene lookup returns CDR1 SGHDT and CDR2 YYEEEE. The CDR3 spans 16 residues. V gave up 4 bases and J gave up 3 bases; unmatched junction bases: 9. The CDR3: CASSMTGTGGFYEQYF. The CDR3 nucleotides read TGTGCCAGCAGCATGACCGGGACAGGGGGTTTCTACGAGCAGTACTTC.